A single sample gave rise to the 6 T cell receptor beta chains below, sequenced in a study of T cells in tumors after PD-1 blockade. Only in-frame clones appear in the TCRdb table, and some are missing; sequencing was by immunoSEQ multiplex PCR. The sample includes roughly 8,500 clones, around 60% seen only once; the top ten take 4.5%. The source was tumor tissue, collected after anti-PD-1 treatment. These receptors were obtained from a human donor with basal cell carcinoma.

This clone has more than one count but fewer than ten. In nucleotides, the CDR3 is TGTGCCAGCAGCCAAGGGTTCGGCGGGGGAGGCAAAAACATTCAGTACTTC. Translated, it gives CASSQGFGGGGKNIQYF. V usage is TRBV4-2 and J usage is TRBJ2-4; 7 bases map to TRBD2. CDR1 is LGHNA, CDR2 YNFKEQ, per germline. V shed 1 base, J shed 3 bases, and the junction held 9 bases outside the gene matches. This CDR3 is 17 amino acids long.

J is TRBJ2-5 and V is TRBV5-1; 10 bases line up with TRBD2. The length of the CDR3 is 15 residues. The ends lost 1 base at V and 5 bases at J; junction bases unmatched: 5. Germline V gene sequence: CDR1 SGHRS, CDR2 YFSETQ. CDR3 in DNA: TGCGCCAGCAGCTTGCATGCTAGCGGGGGCGAGACCCAGTACTTC. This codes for CASSLHASGGETQYF.

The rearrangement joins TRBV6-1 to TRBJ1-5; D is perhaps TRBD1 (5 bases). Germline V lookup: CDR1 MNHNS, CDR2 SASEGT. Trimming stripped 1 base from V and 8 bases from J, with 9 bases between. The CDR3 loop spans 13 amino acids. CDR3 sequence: CASSEGGIKPQHF. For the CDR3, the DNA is TGTGCCAGCAGTGAAGGGGGCATCAAGCCCCAGCATTTT.

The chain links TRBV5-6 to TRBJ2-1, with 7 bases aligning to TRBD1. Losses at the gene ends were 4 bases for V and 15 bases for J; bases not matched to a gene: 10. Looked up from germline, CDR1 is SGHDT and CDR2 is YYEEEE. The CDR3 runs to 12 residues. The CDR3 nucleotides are TGTGCCAGCAGCACCCCGACAGGGTTCGGGTTCTTC. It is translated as CASSTPTGFGFF.

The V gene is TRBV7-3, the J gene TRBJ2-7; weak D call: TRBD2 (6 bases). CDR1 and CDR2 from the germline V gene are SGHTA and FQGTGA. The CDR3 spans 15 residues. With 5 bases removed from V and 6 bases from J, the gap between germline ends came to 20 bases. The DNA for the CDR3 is TGTGCCAGCAGCCTATCCGGGACTGGATTTGGCGAGCAGTACTTC. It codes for CASSLSGTGFGEQYF.

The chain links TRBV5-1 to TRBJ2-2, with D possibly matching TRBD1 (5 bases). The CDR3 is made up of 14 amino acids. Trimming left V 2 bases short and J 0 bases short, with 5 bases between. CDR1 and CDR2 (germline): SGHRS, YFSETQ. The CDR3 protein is CASSLQANTGELFF. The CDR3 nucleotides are TGCGCCAGCAGCTTACAGGCGAACACCGGGGAGCTGTTTTTT.